Each of the 12 T cell receptor beta chains below was sequenced from the same sample in a study of control samples from healthy donors and cancer patients. TCRdb keeps only in-frame clones here, not all; method: immunoSEQ multiplex PCR. The data show 100,000 to 150,000 clones, around 87% seen once. What was sequenced was blood. The receptors originated from a man aged 35 to 55 in good health.

This clone was observed a single time. This chain's CDR3 is CASSLRPDLGTQYF. CDR3 DNA: TGTGCCAGCAGCTTGAGGCCTGACCTTGGGACCCAGTACTTC. The chain joins TRBV5-5 to TRBJ2-5, with D unclear. CDR1 and CDR2 (germline): SGHKS, YYEKEE (reference sequence). The CDR3 is made up of 14 amino acids. Deletions cut 1 base from V and 7 bases from J, with 14 bases between.

The gene calls are TRBV24-1 and TRBJ1-1; tentative D call: TRBD1 (5 bases). Germline CDR1 and CDR2: KGHDR and SFDVKD. The CDR3 consists of 14 residues. V was shortened by 7 bases and J by 1 base, with 12 bases between the two germline ends. Here the CDR3 reads CATRVSGGNTEAFF. CDR3 sequence (DNA): TGTGCCACCAGGGTGTCGGGGGGGAACACTGAAGCTTTCTTT.

V usage is TRBV7-9 and J usage is TRBJ2-5; TRBD1 matches 7 bases. CDR1 and CDR2 from the germline V gene are SEHNR and FQNEAQ (reference sequence). This CDR3 region has 15 residues. V trimming: 4 bases; J trimming: 1 base; junction bases outside the gene matches: 6. The CDR3 sequence is CASSSRDRTQETQYF. Here the CDR3 DNA reads TGTGCCAGCAGCTCCCGGGACAGAACCCAAGAGACCCAGTACTTC.

The V and J genes are TRBV18 and TRBJ1-3; a weak D match, TRBD1 (6 bases). V lost 3 bases to trimming and J lost 2 bases, with 8 bases between them. The CDR3 contains 14 residues. The germline CDR1 and CDR2 sequences are KGHSH and LQKENI. CDR3 sequence: CASSPQGTGNTIYF. DNA for the CDR3: TGTGCCAGCTCACCGCAGGGGACTGGAAACACCATATATTTT.

The rearrangement joins TRBV7-8 to TRBJ1-6; 10 bases align to TRBD1. The CDR3 runs to 16 residues. V shed 5 bases, J shed 7 bases, and the junction held 8 bases outside the gene matches. Germline CDR1 reads SGHVS; CDR2 reads FQNEAQ. The CDR3 DNA reads TGTGCCAGCAGCCAGCGACAGGGGGCCCGGAATTCACCCCTCCACTTT. Translated, it gives CASSQRQGARNSPLHF.

This chain links TRBV25-1 with TRBJ2-2; 8 bases are a match to TRBD2. J gave up 5 bases and V 0 bases, and 2 bases lay outside the gene matches. The germline gives CDR1 MGHDK, CDR2 SYGVNS. CDR3 length equals 15 residues. CDR3 sequence reads: CASSEYPSGTGELFF. DNA of the CDR3: TGTGCCAGCAGTGAATATCCTAGCGGGACCGGGGAGCTGTTTTTT.

The chain uses TRBV4-2 and TRBJ1-2; the D gene is possibly TRBD1 (5 bases). Between the trimmed V and J ends, which lost 1 base and 4 bases, there was a span of 10 bases. Germline CDR1 is LGHNA and CDR2 is YNFKEQ. This CDR3 is 14 amino acids long. The CDR3 DNA reads as TGTGCCAGCAGCCAAGCGGGGGACGGCTATGGCTACACCTTC. Translated, it gives CASSQAGDGYGYTF.

This chain connects TRBV9 to TRBJ2-7; D unresolved. Germline CDR1 is SGDLS and CDR2 is YYNGEE. CDR3 length: 14 residues. V lost 3 bases, J lost 5 bases, and 15 bases lay in between. For the CDR3, the DNA is TGTGCCAGCAGCGCACGGGCCACGAAAAACGAGCAGTACTTC. It translates to CASSARATKNEQYF.

The chain is built from TRBV6-4 and TRBJ1-6; D remains ambiguous. V was shortened by 3 bases and J by 5 bases, with 5 bases between the two germline ends. Germline V CDR1 and CDR2: MRHNA, SNTAGT. This CDR3 region has 13 residues. The CDR3 DNA sequence: TGTGCCAGCAGTGAAGACAATAATTCACCCCTCCACTTT. Protein sequence: CASSEDNNSPLHF.

V gene TRBV7-2 combines with J gene TRBJ2-7; 8 bases are a match to TRBD1. CDR1 is SGHTA and CDR2 is FQGNSA in the germline V gene. V gave up 6 bases and J gave up 8 bases; unmatched junction bases: 9. This CDR3 has 13 residues. The CDR3 reads CASRLGQGQQQYF. CDR3 bases: TGTGCCAGCAGACTAGGACAGGGACAACAGCAGTACTTC.

This chain links TRBV19 with TRBJ1-3, with D perhaps TRBD1 (5 bases). Trimming cost V 5 bases and J 1 base, with 9 bases left between them. CDR1 and CDR2 from the germline V gene are LNHDA and SQIVND (reference sequence). There are 14 residues in the CDR3. CDR3 residues: CASSPGSSGNTIYF. CDR3 DNA: TGTGCCAGTAGTCCAGGGTCTTCTGGAAACACCATATATTTT. Supplemented by reference TRBV19 and TRBJ1-3, the full variable domain reads DGGITQSPKYLFRKEGQNVTLSCEQNLNHDAMYWYRQDPGQGLRLIYYSQIVNDFQKGDIAEGYSVSREKKESFPLTVTSAQKNPTAFYLCASSPGSSGNTIYFGEGSWLTVV.

The rearrangement uses TRBV7-3 and TRBJ2-1; 8 bases map to TRBD2. The CDR3 length is 18 residues. Germline V gene data show CDR1 as SGHTA and CDR2 as FQGTGA. Germline trimming cut 2 bases from V and 10 bases from J; bases unmatched to any gene: 19. This chain's CDR3 is CASSLPAGGGGSSFEQFF. In nucleotides, the CDR3 is TGTGCCAGCAGCTTACCGGCGGGGGGCGGGGGTTCGTCTTTCGAGCAGTTCTTC.